Below, 10 T cell receptor beta chains from the same sample are listed, as sequenced in a study of vaccination and CD4 T cells after COVID-19. For these TCRs, the target antigens are not known. Treatment reported: roughly ten-day PBMC culture with coronavirus spike peptide pools or control peptides (ViraFEST assay). The Oncomine TCR Beta short-read assay sequenced DNA from cultured CD4+ T cells. TCRdb reprocessed the PCR reads with MiXCR, giving one entry per CDR3 protein. The sample records under 20,000 distinct CDR3 sequences, around 46% being singletons. Material: CD4+ T cells from blood, cultured in vitro, obtained after SARS-CoV-2 vaccination. These receptors were taken from a human donor who had recovered from COVID-19.

The chain links TRBV2 to TRBJ2-2; 9 bases fit TRBD1. The CDR3 runs to 17 residues. Trimming at V came to 4 bases and at J to 6 bases, leaving 12 bases not matched to a gene. Germline CDR1 reads SNHLY; CDR2 reads FYNNEI. CDR3 bases: TGTGCCAGCAGTGTATTGGGACAGGGATTTATAGCCGGGGAGCTGTTTTTT. This gives the protein CASSVLGQGFIAGELFF.

This clonotype was seen more than once but under ten times. The genes are TRBV19 and TRBJ2-5; D is tentatively TRBD1 or TRBD2 (6 bases each). Germline V gene data show CDR1 as LNHDA and CDR2 as SQIVND (reference sequence). Trimming left V 6 bases short and J 5 bases short, with 22 bases between. CDR3 length: 16 residues. The CDR3, as DNA: TGTGCCAGTAGCCTGAGGGGGGATAGCAGTGGGGAGACCCAGTACTTC. Protein product: CASSLRGDSSGETQYF.

This rearrangement joins TRBV20-1 to TRBJ2-3, with D perhaps being TRBD1 or TRBD2 (5 bases each). This CDR3 is built from 16 residues. The ends were cut back, 3 bases at V and 0 bases at J, with 16 bases in the middle. Germline V gives CDR1 DFQATT, CDR2 SNEGSKA (reference sequence). This CDR3 is CSASDRDLASTDTQYF. Here the CDR3 DNA reads TGCAGTGCTAGTGACCGGGACCTTGCTAGCACAGATACGCAGTATTTT.

This clonotype has just a few counts. The V gene is TRBV5-1, the J gene TRBJ2-2, with D uncertain. The CDR3 extends over 14 amino acids. CDR1 and CDR2 from the germline V gene are SGHRS and YFSETQ. With 5 bases removed from V and 1 base from J, the gap between germline ends came to 9 bases. The DNA of the CDR3 is TGCGCCAGCAGAAGGAGTGAGAACACCGGGGAGCTGTTTTTT. It is translated as CASRRSENTGELFF.

V is TRBV6-1 and J is TRBJ2-7, with D perhaps matching TRBD1 or TRBD2 (5 bases each). This CDR3 has 11 residues. V lost 9 bases to trimming and J lost 3 bases, with 9 bases between them. Germline lookup yields CDR1 MNHNS and CDR2 SASEGT. The DNA of the CDR3 is TGTGCCAGAGGGACCCGCTACGAGCAGTACTTC. Translated: CARGTRYEQYF.

The chain employs TRBV20-1 and TRBJ2-7; weak D call: TRBD2 (6 bases). This CDR3 contains 12 residues. V lost 7 bases, J lost 6 bases, and 16 bases lay in between. Germline assignment: CDR1 DFQATT and CDR2 SNEGSKA (reference sequence). This CDR3 reads CSGLGEEGEQYF. The CDR3 DNA follows: TGCAGTGGACTAGGGGAAGAAGGCGAGCAGTACTTC.

V gene TRBV20-1 combines with J gene TRBJ1-2, with TRBD1 as a possible D gene (5 bases). Germline V lookup: CDR1 DFQATT, CDR2 SNEGSKA (reference sequence). Trimming left V 0 bases short and J 3 bases short, with 11 bases between. The CDR3 runs to 14 residues. Written as DNA, the CDR3 is TGCAGTGCTAGAGAGTCTGGCAGGGACTATGGCTACACCTTC. Its translation is CSARESGRDYGYTF.

This clonotype was seen only a few times. The V gene is TRBV15, the J gene TRBJ2-3, with a possible D match to TRBD2 (5 bases). The germline gives CDR1 LNHNV, CDR2 YYDKDF (reference sequence). The CDR3 covers 14 residues. Trimming removed 5 bases at V and 3 bases at J, with 12 bases between. The CDR3 bases are TGTGCCACCAGCGGTAGCGCTACAACAGATACGCAGTATTTT. It yields the protein CATSGSATTDTQYF.

This clonotype has only a few counts. This chain joins TRBV12-3 or TRBV12-4 and TRBJ1-1; D gene unclear. Trimming took 6 bases from V and 0 from J, leaving 8 bases between them. The CDR3 is 13 amino acids. CDR3 nucleotide sequence: TGTGCCAGCAGATCGGGGATGAACACTGAAGCTTTCTTT. Protein sequence: CASRSGMNTEAFF.

This rearrangement joins TRBV7-2 to TRBJ2-2, with 7 bases matching TRBD2. With V trimmed by 5 bases and J by 5 bases, 8 bases remained unmatched. In germline, CDR1 is SGHTA, CDR2 FQGNSA. The CDR3 consists of 15 residues. CDR3 loop: CASSPSGTTTGELFF. CDR3 DNA: TGTGCCAGCAGCCCGTCCGGGACTACGACCGGGGAGCTGTTTTTT.